The 8 T cell receptor beta chains below were found in one sample sequenced in a study of cytomegalovirus exposure and HLA in healthy donors. Profiled with immunoSEQ multiplex PCR; TCRdb holds only in-frame clones, not every one. The table shows some 160,000 clones, with roughly 92% occurring only once. Sequencing was carried out using PBMCs. All receptors derive from a man younger than 30 in good health and CMV-seronegative.

The chain employs TRBV5-1 and TRBJ1-2; the D is unclear. The CDR3 is 12 amino acids. Trimming stripped 2 bases from V and 6 bases from J, with 8 bases between. The germline CDR1 and CDR2 sequences are SGHRS and YFSETQ. In nucleotides, the CDR3 is TGCGCCAGCAGCTTCGATAGAAATGGCTACACCTTC. Translation gives CASSFDRNGYTF.

V is TRBV5-8 and J is TRBJ1-1; maybe TRBD1 (6 bases). Germline lookup yields CDR1 SGHTS and CDR2 YDEGEE. The germline V and J ends were trimmed by 0 bases and 11 bases, with 20 bases remaining between them. This CDR3 spans 15 amino acids. CDR3 region: CASSLDIQGSKWAFF. CDR3 nucleotide sequence: TGTGCCAGCAGCTTGGATATACAGGGTTCAAAGTGGGCTTTCTTT.

The chain has TRBV5-5 and TRBJ1-2, with D perhaps matching TRBD1 (5 bases). The germline gives CDR1 SGHKS, CDR2 YYEKEE (reference sequence). The CDR3 sequence is 12 residues long. Trimming removed 2 bases at V and 5 bases at J, with 7 bases between. The chain's CDR3 is CASSLGDYGYTF. Written as DNA, the CDR3 is TGTGCCAGCAGCTTAGGGGATTATGGCTACACCTTC.

This clone was detected once. The V call is TRBV7-9, the J call TRBJ2-7; the D gene is possibly TRBD2 (6 bases). This CDR3 has 18 residues. CDR1 is SEHNR, CDR2 FQNEAQ, per germline (reference sequence). Trimming pared 6 bases from V and 0 bases from J, leaving 24 bases between. As DNA, the CDR3 is TGTGCCAGCAGTCATTATAAAATCGAGCGGGCCGACTCCTACGAGCAGTACTTC. This sequence encodes CASSHYKIERADSYEQYF.

The chain employs TRBV9 and TRBJ1-2, with a possible D match to TRBD1 (6 bases). Germline values: CDR1 SGDLS, CDR2 YYNGEE. The CDR3 consists of 16 residues. V lost 3 bases and J 4 bases, leaving 19 bases between the germline ends. The DNA for the CDR3 is TGTGCCAGCAGCGCGCGACCCCCCGGGACACCCTATGGCTACACCTTC. Translation gives CASSARPPGTPYGYTF.

The gene calls are TRBV5-1 and TRBJ2-3, with D hard to call. Germline V CDR1 and CDR2: SGHRS, YFSETQ. CDR3 length equals 14 residues. V was clipped by 0 bases and J by 2 bases, with 7 bases between them. CDR3 in DNA: TGCGCCAGCAGCTTGGACGGTTACACAGATACGCAGTATTTT. As protein: CASSLDGYTDTQYF.

The chain uses TRBV5-4 and TRBJ2-4; a possible D gene is TRBD1 (6 bases). The CDR3 covers 16 residues. The V gene lost 3 bases and the J gene lost 4 bases, with 17 bases spanning the gap. The germline CDR1 and CDR2 sequences are SGHNT and YYREEE (reference sequence). The CDR3 coding sequence is TGTGCCAGCAGCTCTGGACAGCTCCCCCCAAAAAACATTCAGTACTTC. Residues: CASSSGQLPPKNIQYF.

The V and J genes are TRBV5-1 and TRBJ2-7, with 9 bases fitting TRBD1. Germline V CDR1 and CDR2: SGHRS, YFSETQ. The CDR3 consists of 16 residues. Trimming removed 4 bases from V and 4 bases from J; junction bases left unmatched: 12. The CDR3 here is CASSPSGTGSIYEQYF. CDR3 bases: TGCGCCAGCAGCCCCTCCGGGACAGGGAGTATTTACGAGCAGTACTTC. The entire variable domain, with the rest obtained from reference TRBV5-1 and TRBJ2-7, is as follows: KAGVTQTPRYLIKTRGQQVTLSCSPISGHRSVSWYQQTPGQGLQFLFEYFSETQRNKGNFPGRFSGRQFSNSRSEMNVSTLELGDSALYLCASSPSGTGSIYEQYFGPGTRLTVT.